This record concerns one T cell receptor beta chain sequence. Its antigen is currently unknown. The data were taken from a study of T cells in Graves' hyperthyroidism and ophthalmopathy. Study outcomes and limitations: A model of 13 V-J features distinguished ophthalmopathy from stable hyperthyroidism. Blood also carried most thyroid clonotypes expanded above 0.001.

RNA transcripts yielded amplified TCR beta CDR3 regions. TCR CDR3 regions were first amplified by RT-PCR with HTBI primers. MiXCR was run by TCRdb on the multiplex PCR reads, yielding one entry per CDR3 protein. The profile covers 500,000 to 650,000 distinct CDR3 sequences, with over 15% appearing a single time and around 17% taken by the ten largest. V was pared by 4 bases and J by 7 bases, with 20 bases of the junction left unmatched. The CDR3 has 18 amino acids. The germline V gene has CDR1 DFQATT and CDR2 SNEGSKA (reference sequence). PBMCs came from 7.5 to 10 ml fresh peripheral blood. The sequenced material came from blood. The origin of this receptor is a woman aged 18-29 years with Graves' ophthalmopathy. The chain recombines TRBV20-1 with TRBJ2-4; 9 positions agree with TRBD1. The chain's CDR3 is CSANHPGTGPLVENIQYF. The CDR3 DNA sequence: TGCAGTGCTAACCATCCCGGGACAGGGCCTTTAGTAGAGAACATTCAGTACTTC.